A selection of T cell receptor beta chains follows, all from one sample in a study of blood T cell repertoires in COVID-19. The repertoire was sequenced with immunoSEQ multiplex PCR; TCRdb's copy has only in-frame clones and lacks some. The sample holds approximately 330,000 clones, 90% seen once. The sample comprised peripheral blood. The receptor source for this set is a woman in her forties with COVID-19, enrolled during active disease. Both conserved end residues are part of each CDR3. A D gene is named only where the DNA matches it firmly. The size field is filled for only some rows; it gives once, few, many or a size class.

d_call	clone_size	v_call	j_call	cdr3_nt	cdr3_aa
.	.	TRBV7-9	TRBJ2-7	TGTGCCAGCAGCTCCCGGACAGACTACGAGCAGTACTTC	CASSSRTDYEQYF
.	.	TRBV12-3/TRBV12-4	TRBJ2-2	TGTGCCAGCACGCGGGTGGGCGGGGAGCTGTTTTTT	CASTRVGGELFF
TRBD2	.	TRBV28	TRBJ2-7	TGTGCCAGCCTTAGCGGGGGGGCCGAGCAGTACTTC	CASLSGGAEQYF
.	.	TRBV7-9	TRBJ2-7	TGTGCCAGCAGCTTCGACAGTAATTCCGAGCAGTACTTC	CASSFDSNSEQYF
TRBD2	.	TRBV6-2/TRBV6-3	TRBJ2-1	TGTGCCAGCAGTAGCGGGAGCCGGTTGGACAATGAGCAGTTCTTC	CASSSGSRLDNEQFF
.	.	TRBV27	TRBJ1-1	TGTGCCAGCAGTTTCATGTCCGGGTTGGGCACTGAAGCTTTCTTT	CASSFMSGLGTEAFF
.	.	TRBV6-2/TRBV6-3	TRBJ1-1	TGTGCCAGCAGTTACCCGAGGGTTCCAGGCACTGAAGCTTTCTTT	CASSYPRVPGTEAFF
.	.	TRBV12-5	TRBJ1-5	TGTGCTAGTGGCCCCTCAAAGTGGGACACAGATCAGCCCCAGCATTTT	CASGPSKWDTDQPQHF
.	.	TRBV9	TRBJ1-2	TGTGCCAGCAGCGCAGGGCCCCATATGGGCTACACCTTC	CASSAGPHMGYTF
.	.	TRBV14	TRBJ2-1	TGTGCCAGCAGCCAAGGGCGGGGTGAGCAGTTCTTC	CASSQGRGEQFF
.	.	TRBV7-9	TRBJ2-3	TGTGCCAGCAGCTTAGTGGGGGGAGTCTCTGGCACAGATACGCAGTATTTT	CASSLVGGVSGTDTQYF
TRBD1	.	TRBV18	TRBJ1-2	TGTGCCAGCTCACCACCGCGGGACAGGGGGCCTGTACCCTATGGCTACACCTTC	CASSPPRDRGPVPYGYTF
.	.	TRBV6-1	TRBJ1-3	TGTGCCAGCAGTGAAGAGGTCAGGGCAGCATCTGGAAACACCATATATTTT	CASSEEVRAASGNTIYF
TRBD2	.	TRBV27	TRBJ2-7	TGTGCCAGCAGTTCCCTAGCGGGAGTAACATACGAGCAGTACTTC	CASSSLAGVTYEQYF
.	.	TRBV20-1	TRBJ1-6	TGCAGTGCTAGTTCACGGAGCTCCTATAATTCACCCCTCCACTTT	CSASSRSSYNSPLHF
TRBD2	.	TRBV7-2	TRBJ2-7	TGTGCCAGCAGCTCGGGGGGGGTCCCCCTCTACGAGCAGTACTTC	CASSSGGVPLYEQYF
.	.	TRBV2	TRBJ2-1	TGTGCCAGCAGTTTCCGGGACACAGGTGAGCAGTTCTTC	CASSFRDTGEQFF
.	.	TRBV2	TRBJ2-2	TGTGCCAGCAGGGGGATACCGGACACCACCGGGGAGCTGTTTTTT	CASRGIPDTTGELFF
.	.	TRBV27	TRBJ1-1	TGTGCCAGCAGTTTGTTTTTTGAGGCTGGCACTGAAGCTTTCTTT	CASSLFFEAGTEAFF
TRBD2	.	TRBV10-3	TRBJ2-3	TGTGCCACCCGAACGACTAGCGGGGTTGGGGATACGCAGTATTTT	CATRTTSGVGDTQYF
TRBD1	.	TRBV7-9	TRBJ2-7	TGTGCCAGCAGCGTATGGACAGGGCGGAGAGATGAGCAGTACTTC	CASSVWTGRRDEQYF
TRBD2	.	TRBV30	TRBJ2-1	TGTGCCTGGGCACGAGGGACTAGCGGCAATGAGCAGTTCTTC	CAWARGTSGNEQFF
.	few	TRBV30	TRBJ2-2	TGTGCCTGGGTGACCCGGACTACGATACGTTCACCCGGGGAGCTGTTTTTT	CAWVTRTTIRSPGELFF
.	.	TRBV9	TRBJ2-2	TGTGCCAGCAGCGCCCCTAGCTCTTCCACCGGGGAGCTGTTTTTT	CASSAPSSSTGELFF
TRBD1	once	TRBV6-2/TRBV6-3	TRBJ1-5	TGTGCCAGCAGTCATCTTTTCGGACAGGGCGGGCGCCAGCCCCAGCATTTT	CASSHLFGQGGRQPQHF
.	once	TRBV25-1	TRBJ1-3	TGTGCCAGCAGTGACACGACAGGATCTGGAAACACCATATATTTT	CASSDTTGSGNTIYF
TRBD1	.	TRBV28	TRBJ1-1	TGTGCCAGCACCACCCGGGCCGGACAGGGGGAAGCTTTCTTT	CASTTRAGQGEAFF
TRBD1	once	TRBV14	TRBJ2-1	TGTGCCAGCTCCGGGGGGACTTACGGACAGGGGTGGAATGAGCAGTTCTTC	CASSGGTYGQGWNEQFF
.	.	TRBV20-1	TRBJ2-5	TGCAGTGCTAGTTGGACACCACAAGAGACCCAGTACTTC	CSASWTPQETQYF
TRBD2	.	TRBV7-2	TRBJ2-3	TGTGCCAGCAGCTCCCTAGCGGGAGCTCCAGATACGCAGTATTTT	CASSSLAGAPDTQYF
.	few	TRBV29-1	TRBJ1-6	TGCAGCGTTCGGGAAAAAACAGCGAATTCACCCCTCCACTTT	CSVREKTANSPLHF
TRBD1	.	TRBV4-1	TRBJ1-1	TGCGCCAGCAGGGAGAACCCGGGACAGCTTGTCGGTACTGAAGCTTTCTTT	CASRENPGQLVGTEAFF
TRBD1	.	TRBV15	TRBJ1-6	TGTGCCACCAGGGGGACAGGCGGAAATTCACCCCTCCACTTT	CATRGTGGNSPLHF
.	.	TRBV28	TRBJ2-4	TGTGCCAGCAGTCCTCCGGGGGTTGACAAAAACATTCAGTACTTC	CASSPPGVDKNIQYF
TRBD2	.	TRBV5-1	TRBJ2-7	TGCGCCAGCAGCTTGGGCGGGGGGTCCTACGAGCAGTACTTC	CASSLGGGSYEQYF
TRBD1	.	TRBV24-1	TRBJ2-1	TGTGCCACCAGTGATTTCTACAGGGGGGATTACAATGAGCAGTTCTTC	CATSDFYRGDYNEQFF
.	few	TRBV6-4	TRBJ2-1	TGTGCCAGCTCGGGGGGCAGCAACAATGAGCAGTTCTTC	CASSGGSNNEQFF
TRBD1	.	TRBV28	TRBJ1-2	TGTGCCAGCAGTTATTCAGGGGGCTTCTATGGCTACACCTTC	CASSYSGGFYGYTF
.	.	TRBV5-6	TRBJ1-1	TGTGCCAGCAGCTTGGGGCCAGCGGGGAACACTGAAGCTTTCTTT	CASSLGPAGNTEAFF
TRBD1	few	TRBV3-1/TRBV3-2	TRBJ2-7	TGTGCCAGCAGTCCCACAGGGGGCGTTGAAGAGGACGAGCAGTACTTC	CASSPTGGVEEDEQYF
TRBD1	once	TRBV10-3	TRBJ2-1	TGTGCCATCAAGGGACAGGCATACAATGAGCAGTTCTTC	CAIKGQAYNEQFF